The clone carrying this TCR beta chain came up a few times. Its antigen remains unknown. These data come from a study of blood T cells in healthy people across ages. The study's findings and limits: Leaving the PBMCs unsorted stopped any conclusive comparison of naive versus antigen-experienced cells.

This CDR3 has 13 residues. The ends were cut back, 3 bases at V and 4 bases at J, with 8 bases in the middle. A second roughly 6 to 12 cycle PCR used barcoded and J-beta primers. TCRdb called the 5' RACE reads again in MiXCR, with one record for every CDR3 protein. The sample includes some 880,000 distinct CDR3 sequences, approximately 35% of them seen just once. This TCR was recovered from a man between 18 and 35 years old in good health. The J gene is TRBJ2-3, the V gene TRBV12-3 or TRBV12-4; D is ambiguous. The sequencing sample was made of blood. CDR3 region: CASSFSGADTQYF. In DNA, the CDR3 is TGTGCCAGCAGTTTTTCTGGGGCAGATACGCAGTATTTT.